This T cell receptor (beta chain) was obtained from a study of blood T cell repertoires in COVID-19. Study background: The United States, Italy and Spain provided the acute and convalescent COVID-19 samples. In each case, the material was cDNA or gDNA derived from T cells, B-cell-depleted T cells, or PBMCs.

In the authors' workflow: It was from reference gene primer amplification that nucleated cell counts were estimated. Data came from immunoSEQ multiplex PCR; TCRdb stores just in-frame clones and leaves some out. For V, J and clone size, that table is used; D and trimming come from the DNA. The sample lists 95,000 to 150,000 clones, less than 75% occurring once. CDR3 length equals 19 residues. The ends were cut back, 0 bases at V and 0 bases at J, with 16 bases in the middle. The germline CDR1 and CDR2 sequences are KGHDR and SFDVKD. This clonotype was sampled from a human donor with acute or convalescent COVID-19. The donor label of this sample is uncertain. The J gene is TRBJ2-2, the V gene TRBV24-1, with a possible D match to TRBD1 (6 bases). The sequenced sample consisted of peripheral blood. In DNA form, the CDR3 reads TGTGCCACCAGTGATTTGCACCCGAAGGGGGAAACGAACACCGGGGAGCTGTTTTTT. Protein: CATSDLHPKGETNTGELFF.